Listed below are T cell receptor beta chains from one sample, sequenced in a study of response to subunit inactivated influenza vaccine. TCRdb independently ran MiXCR on the RT-PCR reads; one entry per CDR3 protein. The sample records 500,000 to 700,000 distinct CDR3 sequences, roughly 25% being singletons. These data were likewise used in another study, on T cells expressing NK-cell markers.

Sequenced material: CD4+ T cells sorted from PBMCs, taken 11 to 12 days after vaccination. The receptors derive from a man between 45 and 60 years old who received an inactivated influenza vaccine. The CDR3 runs from the conserved cysteine through the conserved F or W. Each record gives: D gene, V gene, clone size, J gene, CDR3 protein, CDR3 DNA. A D gene is named only where the DNA matches it firmly. Expanded clones get a size class; other rows say once, few or many, or leave the size out.

D: NA; V: TRBV7-2; size: NA; J: TRBJ2-6; CDR3: CASSPWGHSSGANVLTF; DNA: TGTGCCAGCAGCCCATGGGGACACAGCTCTGGGGCCAACGTCCTGACTTTC
D: TRBD2; V: TRBV5-1; size: few; J: TRBJ2-2; CDR3: CASSPDGAGGNGELFF; DNA: TGCGCCAGCAGCCCGGACGGAGCGGGAGGGAACGGGGAGCTGTTTTTT
D: NA; V: TRBV14; size: NA; J: TRBJ2-5; CDR3: CASSLEGRTQYF; DNA: TGTGCCAGCAGCCTAGAGGGGAGGACCCAGTACTTC
D: TRBD2; V: TRBV24-1; size: NA; J: TRBJ2-1; CDR3: CATSDKGLADSYNEQFF; DNA: TGTGCCACCAGTGATAAAGGACTAGCTGACTCCTACAATGAGCAGTTCTTC
D: TRBD2; V: TRBV5-1; size: few; J: TRBJ2-3; CDR3: CASSLGVAGATDTQYF; DNA: TGCGCCAGCAGCTTGGGGGTAGCGGGGGCCACAGATACGCAGTATTTT
D: NA; V: TRBV25-1; size: NA; J: TRBJ1-6; CDR3: CASRGVTGTQYNSPLHF; DNA: TGTGCCAGCAGAGGAGTCACCGGGACACAGTACAATTCACCCCTCCACTTT
D: NA; V: TRBV4-3; size: few; J: TRBJ2-7; CDR3: CASSQDTRSYEQYF; DNA: TGCGCCAGCAGCCAAGATACGCGTTCATACGAGCAGTACTTC
D: TRBD2; V: TRBV14; size: many; J: TRBJ2-1; CDR3: CASRPLAGLSGNEQFF; DNA: TGTGCCAGCAGACCCCTAGCGGGCCTATCTGGGAATGAGCAGTTCTTC
D: NA; V: TRBV7-9; size: few; J: TRBJ2-2; CDR3: CASSPSRVGVTGELFF; DNA: TGTGCCAGCAGTCCCTCACGGGTCGGTGTCACCGGGGAGCTGTTTTTT
D: NA; V: TRBV3-1; size: few; J: TRBJ2-1; CDR3: CASSLRRSTNEQFF; DNA: TGTGCCAGCAGCCTTCGACGAAGCACCAATGAGCAGTTCTTC
D: NA; V: TRBV27; size: many; J: TRBJ1-2; CDR3: CASGGPSSRNYGYTF; DNA: TGTGCCAGCGGGGGACCCAGTAGTAGGAACTATGGCTACACCTTC
D: TRBD1; V: TRBV6-1; size: few; J: TRBJ1-6; CDR3: CASRAGQGTYNSPLHF; DNA: TGTGCCAGCAGGGCCGGACAGGGAACGTATAATTCACCCCTCCACTTT
D: NA; V: TRBV7-2; size: many; J: TRBJ1-5; CDR3: CASSLVDGSNQPQHF; DNA: TGTGCCAGCAGCTTAGTGGACGGGAGCAATCAGCCCCAGCATTTT